The 24 T cell receptor beta chains below all came from one sample that was sequenced in a study of identical twins. TCRdb re-called the 5' RACE reads with MiXCR, one entry per CDR3 protein. The profile shows hundreds of thousands of distinct CDR3 sequences, about 9.4% of them singletons. This sample was also put to use in a study of yellow fever vaccine responses in identical twins.

Sequencing was performed on PBMCs. The receptors originated from a woman aged 18-29 years in good health.

This clonotype was recorded many times. This chain joins TRBV3-1 and TRBJ1-5; D is unclear. Germline-derived CDR1 and CDR2 are LGHDT and YNNKEL (reference sequence). This CDR3 contains 14 residues. Trimming took off 1 base at V and 4 bases at J, with 8 bases between the two ends. The DNA for the CDR3 is TGTGCCAGCAGCCAAGGGTGGGGTAATCAGCCCCAGCATTTT. It translates to CASSQGWGNQPQHF.

The chain links TRBV5-1 to TRBJ2-1, with D possibly matching TRBD2 (6 bases). CDR1 SGHRS and CDR2 YFSETQ come from the germline V gene. The germline V and J ends were trimmed by 2 bases and 8 bases, with 17 bases remaining between them. This CDR3 contains 15 residues. The CDR3: CASSFQKPWGDEQFF. For the CDR3, the DNA is TGCGCCAGCAGCTTTCAAAAGCCGTGGGGGGATGAGCAGTTCTTC.

The rearrangement joins TRBV10-3 to TRBJ2-7; the D is unclear. The CDR3 is 14 residues long. Trimming cost V 4 bases and J 0 bases, with 10 bases left between them. Looked up from germline, CDR1 is ENHRY and CDR2 is SYGVKD. CDR3 amino acids: CAISGSGSSYEQYF. CDR3 DNA: TGTGCCATCAGTGGATCGGGCAGCTCCTACGAGCAGTACTTC.

The rearrangement uses TRBV7-6 and TRBJ2-7; no reliable D call. Germline V gives CDR1 SGHVS, CDR2 FNYEAQ. Trimming left V 3 bases short and J 3 bases short, with 9 bases between. The CDR3 is made up of 13 amino acids. The DNA of the CDR3 is TGTGCCAGCAGCTTCGGTTACCTCTACGAGCAGTACTTC. Its protein product is CASSFGYLYEQYF. The whole variable domain, filled in from reference TRBV7-6 and TRBJ2-7, reads GAGVSQSPRYKVTKRGQDVALRCDPISGHVSLYWYRQALGQGPEFLTYFNYEAQQDKSGLPNDRFSAERPEGSISTLTIQRTEQRDSAMYRCASSFGYLYEQYFGPGTRLTVT.

V usage is TRBV19 and J usage is TRBJ2-3, with D perhaps assigned TRBD1 or TRBD2 (5 bases each). CDR1 is LNHDA and CDR2 is SQIVND in the germline V gene (reference sequence). This CDR3 comprises 14 residues. V was trimmed by 9 bases and J by 5 bases, leaving 18 bases between them. The DNA of the CDR3 is TGTGCCAGCAGTGGGACGGCCCAAGGAGATACGCAGTATTTT. It encodes CASSGTAQGDTQYF.

This clonotype was counted ten times or more. The chain couples TRBV5-1 to TRBJ2-3; TRBD2 agrees at 8 bases. Trimming removed 4 bases from V and 0 bases from J; junction bases left unmatched: 13. Germline loops: CDR1 SGHRS, CDR2 YFSETQ. The CDR3 totals 18 residues. In nucleotides, the CDR3 is TGCGCCAGCAGCCCGGCCCCCGGGAGGGCCCTAAGCACAGATACGCAGTATTTT. It encodes CASSPAPGRALSTDTQYF.

This clonotype was observed at least ten times. The rearrangement joins TRBV6-5 to TRBJ2-7; 8 nucleotides line up with TRBD1. V dropped 2 bases and J dropped 2; count of bases not matched to a gene: 5. The CDR3 is 15 residues long. From germline, CDR1 is MNHEY and CDR2 SVGAGI. The CDR3 protein is CASSYGGQGTYEQYF. The CDR3 DNA sequence: TGTGCCAGCAGTTACGGAGGACAGGGTACCTACGAGCAGTACTTC.

This clonotype has just a few counts. The genes are TRBV20-1 and TRBJ1-5; 8 positions agree with TRBD1. V lost 5 bases, J lost 13 bases, and 13 bases stayed unmatched. This CDR3 has 13 amino acids. CDR1 DFQATT and CDR2 SNEGSKA come from the germline V gene (reference sequence). The CDR3 region is CSALRTGISSQHF. CDR3 in DNA: TGCAGTGCTCTGAGGACAGGGATTAGTTCTCAGCATTTT.

The chain couples TRBV27 to TRBJ2-7, with 8 bases lining up with TRBD1. Germline V gene lookup returns CDR1 MNHEY and CDR2 SMNVEV (reference sequence). Germline trimming cut 5 bases from V and 0 bases from J; bases unmatched to any gene: 6. The CDR3 is 15 amino acids. Here the CDR3 DNA reads TGTGCCAGCAGTGGCCCCGGGACAGGCTCCTACGAGCAGTACTTC. Protein sequence: CASSGPGTGSYEQYF.

This clonotype came up many times. The chain combines TRBV6-6 with TRBJ2-7; D unclear. V was shortened by 5 bases and J by 4 bases, with 12 bases between the two germline ends. The germline V gene encodes CDR1 MNHNY and CDR2 SVGAGI (reference sequence). This CDR3 has 13 residues. As DNA, the CDR3 is TGTGCCAGCAGTCCAGGAGACCTTTACGAGCAGTACTTC. Translating it yields CASSPGDLYEQYF.

This clonotype was counted between two and nine times. V and J are TRBV3-1 and TRBJ2-5; 8 bases map to TRBD1. The CDR3 covers 15 residues. CDR1 is LGHDT and CDR2 is YNNKEL in the germline V gene (reference sequence). V lost 4 bases and J lost 4; bases outside the gene matches: 8. CDR3 sequence: CASSRSPGTGETQYF. In DNA form, the CDR3 reads TGTGCCAGCAGCCGCAGCCCCGGGACAGGAGAGACCCAGTACTTC.

The chain links TRBV20-1 to TRBJ2-7; 9 bases map to TRBD1. The CDR3 is made up of 14 amino acids. CDR1 and CDR2 (germline): DFQATT, SNEGSKA (reference sequence). Trimming cost V 5 bases and J 7 bases; bases outside gene matches: 12. The CDR3 coding sequence is TGCAGTGCTCTGGCGGGGACAGGGTTCGATGAGCAGTACTTC. It is translated as CSALAGTGFDEQYF.

This clonotype has a handful of counts. The CDR3 loop reads CASSLMLRDNSEKLFF. In DNA form, the CDR3 reads TGTGCCAGCAGCTTAATGTTAAGGGATAATAGTGAAAAACTGTTTTTT. The V call is TRBV7-9, the J call TRBJ1-4; no clear D gene. V lost 2 bases, J lost 7 bases, and 17 bases lay in between. The CDR3 spans 16 residues. CDR1 and CDR2 (germline): SEHNR, FQNEAQ (reference sequence).

The chain joins TRBV5-1 to TRBJ2-1, with D perhaps matching TRBD2 (6 bases). Germline CDR1 reads SGHRS; CDR2 reads YFSETQ. This CDR3 comprises 16 residues. With 2 bases removed from V and 0 bases from J, the gap between germline ends came to 12 bases. The CDR3 DNA reads TGCGCCAGCAGCTTCTTAGCGGAACGCTCCTACAATGAGCAGTTCTTC. Amino acids: CASSFLAERSYNEQFF. The variable domain in full, completed from reference TRBV5-1 and TRBJ2-1, reads KAGVTQTPRYLIKTRGQQVTLSCSPISGHRSVSWYQQTPGQGLQFLFEYFSETQRNKGNFPGRFSGRQFSNSRSEMNVSTLELGDSALYLCASSFLAERSYNEQFFGPGTRLTVL.

This clonotype has more than one count but fewer than ten. The chain combines TRBV11-3 with TRBJ2-5, with TRBD2 matching over 12 bases. The CDR3 is made up of 16 amino acids. CDR1 and CDR2 from the germline V gene are SGHNT and YENEEA. V was pared by 1 base and J by 5 bases, with 5 bases of the junction left unmatched. CDR3 sequence reads: CASSLVLAGGPETQYF. CDR3 DNA sequence: TGTGCCAGCAGCTTAGTCCTAGCGGGGGGGCCGGAGACCCAGTACTTC. Supplemented by reference TRBV11-3 and TRBJ2-5, the full variable domain reads EAGVVQSPRYKIIEKKQPVAFWCNPISGHNTLYWYLQNLGQGPELLIRYENEEAVDDSQLPKDRFSAERLKGVDSTLKIQPAELGDSAVYLCASSLVLAGGPETQYFGPGTRLLVL.

This clonotype was seen repeatedly, ten times or more. V usage is TRBV12-3 or TRBV12-4 and J usage is TRBJ2-2; D not certain. The V end was cut by 8 bases, the J end by 2 bases, with 3 bases between. This CDR3 spans 11 amino acids. CDR3 in DNA: TGTGCCAGCCAAAACACCGGGGAGCTGTTTTTT. Its translation is CASQNTGELFF.

This clonotype turned up a few times. The chain couples TRBV7-8 to TRBJ2-2, with D perhaps TRBD2 (6 bases). The V gene's germline CDR1 is SGHVS and CDR2 FQNEAQ. Trimming stripped 8 bases from V and 1 base from J, with 14 bases between. The CDR3 runs 15 residues. The DNA for the CDR3 is TGTGCCAGCGGGAGGTGGTCCGAGAACACCGGGGAGCTGTTTTTT. Residues: CASGRWSENTGELFF.

This clonotype was picked up a small number of times. The chain recombines TRBV25-1 with TRBJ1-4, with D unresolved. The CDR3 length is 15 residues. The germline V and J ends were trimmed by 4 bases and 1 base, with 10 bases remaining between them. Germline V CDR1 and CDR2: MGHDK, SYGVNS. CDR3 amino acids: CASSGTAQTNEKLFF. The CDR3 DNA reads as TGTGCCAGCAGTGGAACAGCACAAACTAATGAAAAACTGTTTTTT.

The V and J genes are TRBV18 and TRBJ2-1; D ambiguous. The CDR3 extends over 13 amino acids. The germline V and J ends were trimmed by 3 bases and 5 bases, with 8 bases remaining between them. Germline CDR1 reads KGHSH; CDR2 reads LQKENI. CDR3 DNA sequence: TGTGCCAGCTCACCCCGGGCCGACAATGAGCAGTTCTTC. Its protein product is CASSPRADNEQFF.

The V call is TRBV21-1, the J call TRBJ2-3; TRBD2, as called in the table, went unchecked against the DNA. TRBV21-1 is labeled a pseudogene. The CDR3 has 15 amino acids. DNA of the CDR3: TGTGCCAGCAGCAAAGGGGAGGGTAGCTCAGATACGCAGTATTTT. It is translated as CASSKGEGSSDTQYF.

There are many counts of this clonotype. This chain joins TRBV12-3 or TRBV12-4 and TRBJ2-3, with TRBD1 identical over 11 bases. There are 15 residues in the CDR3. V trimming: 6 bases; J trimming: 4 bases; junction bases outside the gene matches: 6. DNA of the CDR3: TGTGCCAGCAGCGCCGGGACAGGGGGTCCAGATACGCAGTATTTT. Amino acid sequence: CASSAGTGGPDTQYF.

This clonotype was recorded a few times. This chain joins TRBV6-5 and TRBJ2-4; TRBD2 matches at 9 bases. Per germline, CDR1 MNHEY and CDR2 SVGAGI. The CDR3 contains 18 residues. V lost 0 bases to trimming and J lost 6 bases; unmatched junction nucleotides: 12. DNA of the CDR3: TGTGCCAGCAGTTACTCCCCGGGGACTAGCCTCGCGGGAAACATTCAGTACTTC. This sequence encodes CASSYSPGTSLAGNIQYF.

In this sample, this clonotype turned up a few times. The chain is built from TRBV21-1 and TRBJ2-1; the table's D call, TRBD2, has no DNA check behind it. TRBV21-1 is recorded as a pseudogene. The CDR3 is 13 residues long. CDR3 in amino acids: CANRLAVGSEQFF. The CDR3 region has the DNA TGTGCCAACCGACTAGCAGTGGGGAGTGAGCAGTTCTTC.

This clonotype was seen repeatedly, ten times or more. The V gene is TRBV6-5, the J gene TRBJ2-5; weak D call: TRBD1 (6 bases). The V gene lost 1 base and the J gene lost 1 base, with 10 bases spanning the gap. Germline-derived CDR1 and CDR2 are MNHEY and SVGAGI. The CDR3 length is 15 residues. CDR3: CASSYFGGGQETQYF. CDR3 nucleotides: TGTGCCAGCAGTTACTTTGGGGGCGGCCAAGAGACCCAGTACTTC.